Here is one TCR beta chain with its context. This clonotype turned up a few times. Its antigen is unknown. No quality values exist for individual bases; no much larger clone is one base distant. The record originates from a study of T cells in Graves' hyperthyroidism and ophthalmopathy (dated by TCRdb to about 2019). Looking at the study overall: Peripheral blood samples were taken at the time of initial diagnosis, prior to any treatment. Thyroid tissue and blood T-cell repertoires from several Graves' hyperthyroidism patients were also compared in the study. Whether ophthalmopathy could be predicted prospectively was tested in an independent validation cohort made up of 18 to 20 hyperthyroidism patients plus 17 patients who later progressed to ophthalmopathy. After blood sampling, hyperthyroidism patients were treated with methimazole at a starting dose of 30 mg daily, and ophthalmopathy patients were treated with high-dose intravenous methylprednisolone. According to the paper, TCR Vbeta CDR3 sequencing was carried out on over 130 peripheral blood samples, which came from more than 40 ophthalmopathy, 75 or so hyperthyroidism and some 17 progressor patients. The approximately 90 discovery patients were divided at random into training and test sets in a 7:3 ratio. A discovery cohort of fewer than 110 patients, 43 with Graves' ophthalmopathy and 57 with stable Graves' hyperthyroidism, was used to find distinguishing TCR V-J signatures.

The germline V gene (reference sequence) specifies LGHDT as CDR1 and YNNKEL as CDR2. Trimming removed 4 bases from V and 7 bases from J, leaving 8 bases between the germline ends. Spanning cysteine to phenylalanine, the CDR3 consists of 13 amino acids. CDR3 DNA is the only sequence kept; it has 39 bases, read in frame from the first base. Stable Graves' hyperthyroidism was defined as the absence of progression to ophthalmopathy over 18 months of follow-up. Hyperthyroidism patients were newly diagnosed, had a disease duration of under 2 months, and were aged 18 to 65 years. Patients with uncontrolled infections, other autoimmune diseases, pregnancy or lactation were excluded. Diagnoses were established on the basis of clinical symptoms, serum thyroxine and TRAb, thyroid ultrasound, and orbital computed tomography. Ficoll-Paque density gradient centrifugation was used to isolate PBMCs from about 9.4 ml of fresh peripheral blood. Trizol reagent was used to extract total RNA, and RNA quality was then checked on an Agilent 2100 Bioanalyzer.

What the work shows at the level of the full study, not this receptor alone: Sample size was not statistically predetermined, and blinding of investigators to group allocation was not performed. Most expanded thyroid clonotypes (frequency above 0.001) were also found in blood, which suggests that blood repertoires may mirror thyroid immune responses. During validation, the model predicted progression to ophthalmopathy a median of roughly six months ahead of onset, with around 71% sensitivity and about 72% specificity. In cross-validation, a model built on a 13 V-J signature told ophthalmopathy apart from stable hyperthyroidism with approximately 90% sensitivity and around 81% specificity, and in testing the same model reached 80%/75%.

Amplification of TCR beta CDR3 regions was carried out from RNA transcripts. The TCR CDR3 was subjected to a first round of RT-PCR using the HTBI primer set and the Qiagen OneStep RT-PCR kit. Libraries were constructed in a second round of multiplex PCR, after which size selection and purification were performed. Paired-end sequencing of the libraries was performed with 100 bp reads on an Illumina HiSeq2000. In the paper's pipeline: Raw data were processed with SOAPnuke, discarding reads with adapters, uncalled bases, mean Phred below 15, or no exact constant-primer or identifier match. COPE v1.2.5 was used to merge high-quality paired reads, and clonotypes were defined as unique nucleotide sequences. MiTCR v1.1 was used to align clonotypes to the IMGT TRBV, TRBD and TRBJ reference segments. The analysis included only V-J combinations with a frequency above 0.0001, which together covered approximately 99% of the repertoires. A TCS score was defined as the ratio between F50 (clonal expansion) and ExV (chaos), using BLOSUM62-based TCRdist between CDR3 peptides within each V-J. Welch's t-statistics and random forest reduced roughly 530 V-J features to 10 to 15, which were used in a naive Bayes classifier (R e1071). Clones were called with MiXCR by TCRdb after fastp trimmed the public reads at Q25, and only in-frame beta chains were retained. Every entry covers one CDR3 protein and lists the most common genes and DNA from its rows. These V and J calls originate from TCRdb's pipeline instead of the authors' own analysis. The sample includes around 690,000 distinct CDR3 sequences, with roughly 17% observed a single time. Roughly a sixth of the sample belongs to the ten largest clones.

The TCR sequence derives from a man in his forties or fifties with Graves' hyperthyroidism. The chain was built from TRBV3-1 and TRBJ1-6; the D gene assignment is ambiguous. Sequenced material: blood. For the CDR3, the sequence is CASSLQVNSPLHF. The nucleotides are TGTGCCAGCAGCCTACAAGTCAATTCACCCCTCCACTTT.